The 5 T cell receptor beta chains reported below all come from one sample, sequenced in a study of long-term antiretroviral therapy in people with HIV. This was the immunoSEQ v3.0 assay at survey level. Produced via immunoSEQ multiplex PCR; TCRdb's table is partial and in-frame only. Of about 25,000 clones in the sample, 81% were seen once. The sequencing used unsorted PBMCs, collected at the start of antiretroviral therapy, before treatment. The receptors were gathered from a woman aged 18-30 years with HIV.

V is TRBV7-3 and J is TRBJ2-2, with 7 positions matching TRBD1. With 3 bases clipped from V and 6 bases from J, the junction kept 7 bases outside the gene matches. This CDR3 spans 15 amino acids. Germline V gives CDR1 SGHTA, CDR2 FQGTGA. The CDR3 sequence: CASSFAPQGAGELFF. The CDR3 coding sequence is TGTGCCAGCAGCTTCGCCCCCCAGGGGGCCGGGGAGCTGTTTTTT.

The chain is built from TRBV5-8 and TRBJ1-4; D is perhaps TRBD1 (5 bases). In germline, CDR1 is SGHTS, CDR2 YDEGEE. CDR3 length: 14 amino acids. V lost 2 bases and J lost 10, with 15 bases in between. CDR3 amino acids: CASSFGDAATKLFF. CDR3 in DNA: TGTGCCAGCAGCTTTGGGGACGCCGCGACAAAACTGTTTTTT.

This clone was seen once. This rearrangement joins TRBV7-9 to TRBJ2-7, with D uncertain. The CDR3 is 12 residues long. Germline CDR1 SEHNR, CDR2 FQNEAQ (reference sequence). V gave up 1 base and J gave up 2 bases, with 3 bases separating them. The CDR3 nucleotides read TGTGCCAGCAGCTTAGTAACCTACGAGCAGTACTTC. It codes for CASSLVTYEQYF.

Sample share makes this clone medium-sized. This chain connects TRBV7-9 to TRBJ2-7; perhaps TRBD1 as D (6 bases). The germline V gene encodes CDR1 SEHNR and CDR2 FQNEAQ (reference sequence). The CDR3 has 16 residues. V dropped 3 bases and J dropped 0 bases, with 15 bases sitting between them. CDR3 residues: CASSFPGSGVSYEQYF. The CDR3, as DNA: TGTGCCAGCAGCTTTCCGGGGTCAGGGGTCTCCTACGAGCAGTACTTC.

The chain employs TRBV6-5 and TRBJ2-3; no clear D gene. CDR1 MNHEY and CDR2 SVGAGI come from the germline V gene. Trimming cost V 4 bases and J 2 bases, with 13 bases left between them. There are 15 residues in the CDR3. CDR3 protein: CASSLNRPDTDTQYF. CDR3 bases: TGTGCCAGCAGTTTAAACAGACCCGACACAGATACGCAGTATTTT.